Below, 7 T cell receptor beta chains from the same sample are listed, as sequenced in a study of blood T cell repertoires in COVID-19. Produced via immunoSEQ multiplex PCR; TCRdb's table is partial and in-frame only. The profile shows around 300,000 clones, roughly 85% of them singletons. Sequences were obtained from peripheral blood. The receptors derive from a woman in her 70s with acute or convalescent COVID-19.

The rearrangement joins TRBV4-1 to TRBJ2-3, with 9 bases that match TRBD2. Germline V lookup: CDR1 MGHRA, CDR2 YSYEKL. The ends lost 4 bases at V and 2 bases at J; junction bases unmatched: 7. The CDR3 has 16 residues. The CDR3 region has the DNA TGCGCCAGCAGCCCGCGGGTAGCGGGGGACACAGATACGCAGTATTTT. It codes for CASSPRVAGDTDTQYF.

V and J are TRBV11-2 and TRBJ1-2, with TRBD1 matching 9 bases. The V segment lost 5 bases and the J segment 5 bases; nucleotides outside the gene matches: 6. The germline V gene encodes CDR1 SGHAT and CDR2 FQNNGV. The CDR3 totals 14 residues. For the CDR3, the DNA is TGTGCCAGCAGCACTGGGACAGGGCCTTATGGCTACACCTTC. Protein product: CASSTGTGPYGYTF.

The genes are TRBV3-1 (or the pseudogene TRBV3-2) and TRBJ1-1, with D tentatively TRBD1 (5 bases). With 5 bases removed from V and 7 bases from J, the gap between germline ends came to 8 bases. CDR1 and CDR2 from the germline V gene are LGHDT and YNNKEL (reference sequence). This CDR3 comprises 11 residues. This chain's CDR3 is CASSTTVEAFF. The CDR3 DNA is TGTGCCAGCAGCACGACAGTTGAAGCTTTCTTT.

The chain joins TRBV15 to TRBJ1-2; TRBD1 matches at 12 bases. V was clipped by 5 bases and J by 6 bases; unmatched bases: 4. The CDR3 has 14 residues. Per germline, CDR1 LNHNV and CDR2 YYDKDF (reference sequence). CDR3 nucleotides: TGTGCCACCAGCGGGGACAGGGGGCAACATGGCTACACCTTC. Translating gives CATSGDRGQHGYTF.

The chain combines TRBV6-1 with TRBJ2-1; the D is unclear. Per the germline V gene, CDR1 is MNHNS and CDR2 is SASEGT. V was clipped by 7 bases and J by 5 bases, with 21 bases between them. This CDR3 region has 16 residues. The CDR3: CASTEVLGRGDNEQFF. DNA for the CDR3: TGTGCCAGCACTGAGGTACTTGGCCGCGGCGACAATGAGCAGTTCTTC.

This clone showed up just a few times. The chain joins TRBV19 to TRBJ2-1, with 9 bases fitting TRBD1. V gave up 7 bases and J gave up 2 bases; unmatched junction bases: 12. CDR3 length: 17 residues. Germline values: CDR1 LNHDA, CDR2 SQIVND (reference sequence). This chain's CDR3 is CASTRGPGTGTYNEQFF. In DNA, the CDR3 is TGTGCCAGTACCCGAGGGCCGGGGACAGGGACCTACAATGAGCAGTTCTTC.

The chain combines TRBV7-9 with TRBJ2-5; 15 bases agree with TRBD2. The trim removed 5 bases at V and 5 bases at J, leaving 3 bases unmatched. CDR3 length: 15 amino acids. From germline, CDR1 is SEHNR and CDR2 FQNEAQ (reference sequence). CDR3 DNA sequence: TGTGCCAGCAGCCTGGGACTAGCGGGGGGCGAGACCCAGTACTTC. Translated: CASSLGLAGGETQYF.